This TCR beta chain derives from a study of a mutant IDH1 vaccine in newly diagnosed glioma. Time point in this sample: week 5, during vaccination. In the vaccine, a single dose held 300 ug of the mutant IDH1 20-mer peptide, along with topical imiquimod. Generated by immunoSEQ multiplex PCR, the TCRdb table keeps only in-frame clones and is missing some. The sample has tens of thousands of clones; over 75% are singletons. The table lists this clone with a count of one. Its antigen remains unknown. This specimen includes other DNA sequences encoding the same CDR3. J was trimmed by 4 bases and V by 2 bases; bases with no gene match: 1. This CDR3 has 13 amino acids. Germline-derived CDR1 and CDR2 are LNHDA and SQIVND (reference sequence).

The sequence came from a woman between 45 and 60 years old with glioma. Sample: PBMCs, taken from a glioma patient whose treatment included an IDH1 peptide vaccine. The V and J genes are TRBV19 and TRBJ1-2, with 7 nucleotides matching TRBD1. The CDR3 DNA reads as TGTGCCAGTAGTATAAGGACAGGCTATGGCTACACCTTC. It is translated as CASSIRTGYGYTF. The full variable domain, in which reference TRBV19 and TRBJ1-2 provide the parts outside the CDR3, is DGGITQSPKYLFRKEGQNVTLSCEQNLNHDAMYWYRQDPGQGLRLIYYSQIVNDFQKGDIAEGYSVSREKKESFPLTVTSAQKNPTAFYLCASSIRTGYGYTFGSGTRLTVV.